This record looks at one T cell receptor (beta chain) sequence and its context. This receptor's antigen is unknown. From each donor, an approximately 2.5 ml peripheral blood sample was drawn into PAXgene tubes and stored at -80 degrees C. Total RNA was isolated from whole blood with the PAXgene blood miRNA kit on an automated QIAcube, without T cell sorting. Peripheral blood from monozygotic twin pairs who were concordant or discordant for inflammatory bowel disease underwent deep TCRalpha and TCRbeta repertoire profiling using unique molecular barcoding. Smoking habits were recorded for all twin pairs, and individuals were classified as current, former or never smokers. Per the germline V gene (reference sequence), DFQATT is the CDR1 and SNEGSKA is the CDR2. The CDR3 measures 15 amino acids from cysteine to phenylalanine. Only the protein is available. This specimen comes from a study of monozygotic twins with inflammatory bowel disease (dated by TCRdb to about 2019). The study in broad terms: The complete study included 28 monozygotic twin pairs: 19 IBD-discordant Danish pairs and nine German pairs, of which four were IBD-concordant and five were IBD-discordant. The search for disease-associated traits relied mainly on comparing, within discordant pairs, IBD patients with their genetically identical healthy co-twins. Each individual had, on average, about 151 000 unique TCRalpha sequences and 181 000 unique TCRbeta sequences available for analysis. Broader findings and caveats from the paper: Different T cell subtypes could not be distinguished in the analysis. No single strong signal or clonotype linked to IBD turned up in the results, so the idea that one exists was not supported. Fewer clonotypes were shared with other individuals by IBD patients than by healthy twins, most markedly in patients showing signs of disease activity. Because patients were on differing immunosuppressive treatments, the repertoires may have picked up extra background noise and inter-individual variability. No difference in repertoire similarity was observed between concordant and discordant twins, possibly owing to limited statistical power. TCRbeta repertoire diversity, by inverse Simpson index, was decreased in IBD patients compared with their healthy co-twins.

Receptor amplification or capture employed 5' RACE. Preparation of each TCR library used around 3.5 ug of total RNA. For each sample, cDNA was synthesized in eight separate reactions using SMARTScribe reverse transcriptase. During cDNA synthesis, template switching was used to introduce unique molecular identifiers that contained a 6-nucleotide sample barcode. TCRalpha and TCRbeta cDNA was amplified by two nested PCRs of approximately 16 and 10 cycles, with bead purification after each PCR. Before amplification, the cDNA was treated with uracil DNA-glycosylase and purified using the QIAquick PCR purification kit. In the second PCR, Illumina TruSeq-compatible adapters and sample-specific barcodes were added. TapeStation and Qubit were used to check library quality and concentration, and around 5.2 ng of each library went into the pool. Sequencing of pooled libraries was carried out on an Illumina HiSeq2500 single-index Rapid Run using 2 x 100 bp reads and custom sequencing primers. The original pipeline was this. UMI-based consensus assembly with MiGEC version 1.2.6 was used to correct PCR and sequencing errors. MiXCR version 2.1.1 was used to carry out V(D)J alignment, clonotype assembly and CDR3 extraction. Normalisation of gene usage, clonotype sharing and MAIT/NKT TCR abundance was achieved by analysing the top 1000, 10 000 and 20 000 clonotypes per sample. Diversity was computed as the inverse Simpson index with the vegan R package after downsampling to 27 000 UMIs. Paired Mann-Whitney U tests on discordant twin pairs were used, with Benjamini-Hochberg multiple-testing correction. One entry per CDR3 protein sequence results from the TCRdb reprocessing of the reads, with DNA left out. V and J calls and clone size were set by TCRdb, not the authors. This sample's table contains roughly 170,000 distinct CDR3 sequences. The ten largest clones capture roughly 7% of the sample.

The receptor chain draws on TRBV20-1 and TRBJ1-4; absent DNA, TCRdb's TRBD1 call cannot be checked. This clonotype originated in a human donor with ulcerative colitis or Crohn's disease, or a healthy co-twin of an affected twin (not recorded which). Sequencing was done on a sample of blood. CDR3 loop: CSASRAGQKEEKLFF.